Detailed here is one T cell receptor (beta chain). Sequencing was performed with immunoSEQ multiplex PCR; in TCRdb, only in-frame clones are kept and a portion is missing. Found here are 35,000 to 45,000 clones, 80% to 90% of them singletons; the top ten hold less than 7%. This record belongs to a study of blood T cell repertoires in COVID-19. Germline assignment: CDR1 SGHVS and CDR2 FQNEAQ. Unmatched junction bases numbered 13, after V lost 5 bases and J lost 5 bases. The length of the CDR3 is 18 residues. The TCR sequence derives from a human donor in a cohort sampled during active COVID-19. The rearrangement links TRBV7-8 to TRBJ2-3, with TRBD2 identical over 13 bases. The specimen was peripheral blood. The CDR3 DNA reads TGTGCCAGCAGCCCGGGACTAGCGGGGCCTTTTACGGTAGATACGCAGTATTTT. The encoded protein is CASSPGLAGPFTVDTQYF.